This T cell receptor beta chain was documented in a study of identical twins. A universal primer site was created by template switching, with the cDNA bearing unique molecular identifiers. Each CDR3 protein gets one entry after TCRdb re-called the 5' RACE reads with MiXCR. Of 450,000 to 500,000 distinct CDR3 sequences detected, 14% appear once; the ten largest clones hold approximately 0.98%. Turning to this clonotype: What it recognizes is unknown.

Study-wide results and caveats: Possibly, invariant MAIT and iNKT cells partly confounded zero-insertion analyses. Memory repertoires lacked the insertion deficit that abundant cord blood beta clonotypes showed.

This CDR3 contains 14 residues. V was pared by 2 bases and J by 4 bases, with 11 bases between. CDR1 and CDR2 from the germline V gene are SGDLS and YYNGEE. With no exceptions, donors were healthy Caucasians. These data are also associated with another study on yellow fever vaccine responses in identical twins.

V is TRBV9 and J is TRBJ2-3; the D gene is possibly TRBD1 (6 bases). This receptor was taken from a woman younger than 30 in good health. Sample: CD4+ T cells sorted from blood. The CDR3 loop is CASSVSAGADTQYF. CDR3 sequence (DNA): TGTGCCAGCAGCGTGTCCGCAGGGGCAGATACGCAGTATTTT.